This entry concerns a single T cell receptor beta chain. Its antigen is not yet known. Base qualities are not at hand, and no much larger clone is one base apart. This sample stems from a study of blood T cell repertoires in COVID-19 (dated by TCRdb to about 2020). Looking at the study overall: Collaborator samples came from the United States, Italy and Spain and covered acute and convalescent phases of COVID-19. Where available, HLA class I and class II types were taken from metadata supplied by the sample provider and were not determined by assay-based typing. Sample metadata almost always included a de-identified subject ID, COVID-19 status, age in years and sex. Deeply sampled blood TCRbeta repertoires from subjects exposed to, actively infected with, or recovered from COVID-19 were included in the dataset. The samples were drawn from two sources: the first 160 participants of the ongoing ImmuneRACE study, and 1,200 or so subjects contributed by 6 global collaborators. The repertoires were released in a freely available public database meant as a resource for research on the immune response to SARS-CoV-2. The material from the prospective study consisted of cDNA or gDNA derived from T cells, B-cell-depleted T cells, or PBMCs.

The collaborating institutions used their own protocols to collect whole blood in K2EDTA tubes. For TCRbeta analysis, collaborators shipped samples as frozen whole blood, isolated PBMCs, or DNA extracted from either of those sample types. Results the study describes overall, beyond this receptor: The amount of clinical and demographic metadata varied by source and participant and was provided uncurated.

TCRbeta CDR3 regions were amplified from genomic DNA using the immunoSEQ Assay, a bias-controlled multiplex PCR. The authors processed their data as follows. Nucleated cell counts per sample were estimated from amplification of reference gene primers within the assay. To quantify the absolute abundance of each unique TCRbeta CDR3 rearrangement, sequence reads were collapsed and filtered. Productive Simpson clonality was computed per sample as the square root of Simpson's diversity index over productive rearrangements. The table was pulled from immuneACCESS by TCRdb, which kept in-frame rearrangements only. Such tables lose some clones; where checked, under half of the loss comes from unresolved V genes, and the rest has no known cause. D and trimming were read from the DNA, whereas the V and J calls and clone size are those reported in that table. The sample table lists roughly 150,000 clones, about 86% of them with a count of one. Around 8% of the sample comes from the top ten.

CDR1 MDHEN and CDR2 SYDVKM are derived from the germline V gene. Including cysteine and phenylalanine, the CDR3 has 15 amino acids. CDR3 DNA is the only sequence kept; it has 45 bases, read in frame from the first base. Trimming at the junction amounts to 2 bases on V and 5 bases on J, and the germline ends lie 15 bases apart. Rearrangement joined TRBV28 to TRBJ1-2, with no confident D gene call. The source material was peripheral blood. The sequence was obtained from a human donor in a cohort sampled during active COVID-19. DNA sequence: TGTGCCAGCAGTTTAAAATTGGAGTCACCGTATGGCTACACCTTC. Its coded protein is CASSLKLESPYGYTF.